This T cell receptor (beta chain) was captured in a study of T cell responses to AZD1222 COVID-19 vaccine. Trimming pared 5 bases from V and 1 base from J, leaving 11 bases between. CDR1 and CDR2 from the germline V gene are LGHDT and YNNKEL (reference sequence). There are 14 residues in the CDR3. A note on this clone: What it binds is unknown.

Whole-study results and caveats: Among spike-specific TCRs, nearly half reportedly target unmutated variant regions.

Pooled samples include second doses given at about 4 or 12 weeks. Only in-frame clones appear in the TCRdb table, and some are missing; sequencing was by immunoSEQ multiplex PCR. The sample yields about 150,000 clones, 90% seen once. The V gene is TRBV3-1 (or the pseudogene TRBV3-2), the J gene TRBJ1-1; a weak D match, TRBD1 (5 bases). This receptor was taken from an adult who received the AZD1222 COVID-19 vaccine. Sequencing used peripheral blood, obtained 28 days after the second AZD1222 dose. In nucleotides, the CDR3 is TGTGCCAGCAGCTACATCGGGGGGAACACTGAAGCTTTCTTT. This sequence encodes CASSYIGGNTEAFF.